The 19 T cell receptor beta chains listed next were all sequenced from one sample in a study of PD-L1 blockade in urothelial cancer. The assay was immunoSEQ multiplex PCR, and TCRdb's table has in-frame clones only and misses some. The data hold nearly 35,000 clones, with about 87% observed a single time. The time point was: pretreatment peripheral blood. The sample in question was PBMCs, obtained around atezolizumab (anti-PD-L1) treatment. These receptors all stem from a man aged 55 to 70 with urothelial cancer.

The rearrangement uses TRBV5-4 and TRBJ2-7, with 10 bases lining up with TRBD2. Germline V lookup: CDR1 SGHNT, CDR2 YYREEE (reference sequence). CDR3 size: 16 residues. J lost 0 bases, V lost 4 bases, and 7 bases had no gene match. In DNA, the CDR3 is TGTGCCAGCAGCCCTCGGACTAGCGGTAGCTCCTACGAGCAGTACTTC. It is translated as CASSPRTSGSSYEQYF.

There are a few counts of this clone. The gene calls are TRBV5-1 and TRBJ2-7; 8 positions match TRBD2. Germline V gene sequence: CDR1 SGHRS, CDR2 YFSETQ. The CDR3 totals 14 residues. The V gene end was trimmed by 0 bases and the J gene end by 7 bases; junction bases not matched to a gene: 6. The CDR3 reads CASSLGSGGQEQYF. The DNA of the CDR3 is TGCGCCAGCAGCTTGGGATCGGGAGGGCAGGAGCAGTACTTC.

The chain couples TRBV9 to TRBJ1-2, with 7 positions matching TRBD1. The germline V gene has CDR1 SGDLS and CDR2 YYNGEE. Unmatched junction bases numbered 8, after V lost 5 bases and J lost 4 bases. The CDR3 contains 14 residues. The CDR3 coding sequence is TGTGCCAGCAGGCCACCGGGACAGTTCTATGGCTACACCTTC. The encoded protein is CASRPPGQFYGYTF. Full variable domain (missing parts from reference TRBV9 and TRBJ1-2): DSGVTQTPKHLITATGQRVTLRCSPRSGDLSVYWYQQSLDQGLQFLIQYYNGEERAKGNILERFSAQQFPDLHSELNLSSLELGDSALYFCASRPPGQFYGYTFGSGTRLTVV.

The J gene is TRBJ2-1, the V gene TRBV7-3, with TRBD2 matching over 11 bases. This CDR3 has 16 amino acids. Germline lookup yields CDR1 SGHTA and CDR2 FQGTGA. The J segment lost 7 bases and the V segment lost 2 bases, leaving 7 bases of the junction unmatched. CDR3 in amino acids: CASSLEERLAGNEQFF. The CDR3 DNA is TGTGCCAGCAGCTTAGAGGAGCGACTAGCGGGGAATGAGCAGTTCTTC.

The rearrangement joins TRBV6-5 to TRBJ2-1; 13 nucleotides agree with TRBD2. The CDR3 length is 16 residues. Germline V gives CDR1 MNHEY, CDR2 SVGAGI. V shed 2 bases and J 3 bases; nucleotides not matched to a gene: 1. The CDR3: CASSYGTSGVYNEQFF. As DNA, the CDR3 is TGTGCCAGCAGTTACGGGACTAGCGGGGTCTACAATGAGCAGTTCTTC.

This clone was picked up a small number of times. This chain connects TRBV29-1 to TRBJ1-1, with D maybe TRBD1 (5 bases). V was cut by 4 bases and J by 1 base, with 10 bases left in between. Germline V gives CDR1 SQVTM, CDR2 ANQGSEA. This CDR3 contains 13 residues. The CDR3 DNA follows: TGCAGCGTTGCAGGGAATCCGAACACTGAAGCTTTCTTT. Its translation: CSVAGNPNTEAFF.

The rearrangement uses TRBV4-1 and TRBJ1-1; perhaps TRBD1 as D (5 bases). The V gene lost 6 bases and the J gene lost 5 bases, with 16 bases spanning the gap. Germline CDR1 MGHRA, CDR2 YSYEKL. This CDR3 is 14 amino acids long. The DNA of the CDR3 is TGCGCCAGCAGGGGGGGAGGGCTGGGAACTGAAGCTTTCTTT. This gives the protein CASRGGGLGTEAFF.

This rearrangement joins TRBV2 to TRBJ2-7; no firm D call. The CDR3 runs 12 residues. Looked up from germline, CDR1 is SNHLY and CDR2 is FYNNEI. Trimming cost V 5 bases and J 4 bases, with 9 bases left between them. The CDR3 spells CASSPGPYEQYF. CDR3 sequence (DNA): TGTGCCAGCAGTCCGGGTCCTTACGAGCAGTACTTC.

CDR3 nucleotide sequence: TGTGCCAGCAGTGATGGACAGATAAATGAAAAACTGTTTTTT. Translating gives CASSDGQINEKLFF. The genes are TRBV2 and TRBJ1-4; D may be TRBD1 (6 bases). The CDR3 sequence is 14 residues long. The V gene lost 3 bases and the J gene lost 5 bases, with 10 bases spanning the gap. Germline-derived CDR1 and CDR2 are SNHLY and FYNNEI.

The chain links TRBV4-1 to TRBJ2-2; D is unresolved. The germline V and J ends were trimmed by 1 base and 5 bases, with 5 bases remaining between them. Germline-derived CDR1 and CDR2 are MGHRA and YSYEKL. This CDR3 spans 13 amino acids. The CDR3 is CASSQGTTGELFF. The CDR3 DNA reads TGCGCCAGCAGCCAAGGTACTACCGGGGAGCTGTTTTTT.

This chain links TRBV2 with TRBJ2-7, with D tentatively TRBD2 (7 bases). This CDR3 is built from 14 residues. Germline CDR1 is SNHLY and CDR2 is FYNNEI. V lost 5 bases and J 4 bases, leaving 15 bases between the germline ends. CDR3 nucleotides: TGTGCCAGCAGTCGAGACGGGGGGCTATACGAGCAGTACTTC. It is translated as CASSRDGGLYEQYF.

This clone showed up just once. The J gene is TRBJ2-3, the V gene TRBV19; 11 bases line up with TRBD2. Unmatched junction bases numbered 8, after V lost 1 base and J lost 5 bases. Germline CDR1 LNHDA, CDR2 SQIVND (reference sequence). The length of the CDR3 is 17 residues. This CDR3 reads CASSIGLAGIKRDTQYF. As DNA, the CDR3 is TGTGCCAGTAGTATAGGACTAGCGGGAATCAAAAGAGATACGCAGTATTTT.

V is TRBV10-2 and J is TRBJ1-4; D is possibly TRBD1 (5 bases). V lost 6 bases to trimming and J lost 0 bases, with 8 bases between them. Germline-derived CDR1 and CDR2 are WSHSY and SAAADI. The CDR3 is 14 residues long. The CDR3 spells CASRTVATNEKLFF. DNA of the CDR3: TGCGCCAGCAGGACAGTCGCAACTAATGAAAAACTGTTTTTT.

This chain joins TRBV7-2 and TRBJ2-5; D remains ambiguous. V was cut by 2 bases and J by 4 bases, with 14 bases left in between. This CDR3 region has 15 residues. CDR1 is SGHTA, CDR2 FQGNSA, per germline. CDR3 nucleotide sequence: TGTGCCAGCAGCTTACGGGTCCGAGGTAGAGAGACCCAGTACTTC. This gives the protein CASSLRVRGRETQYF.

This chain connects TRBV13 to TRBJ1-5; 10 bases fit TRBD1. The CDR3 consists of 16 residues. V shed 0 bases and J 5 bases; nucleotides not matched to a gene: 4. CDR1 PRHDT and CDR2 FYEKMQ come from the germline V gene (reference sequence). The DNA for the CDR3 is TGTGCCAGCAGCTTAGGGACAGGGGGCAGGGATCAGCCCCAGCATTTT. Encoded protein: CASSLGTGGRDQPQHF.

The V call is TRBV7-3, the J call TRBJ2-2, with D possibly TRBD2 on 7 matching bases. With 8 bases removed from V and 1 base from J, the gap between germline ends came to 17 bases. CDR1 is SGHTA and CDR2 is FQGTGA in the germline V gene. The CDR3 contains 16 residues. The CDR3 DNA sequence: TGTGCCAGCTCTAGGGGGGGCCTCAGGAACACCGGGGAGCTGTTTTTT. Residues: CASSRGGLRNTGELFF.

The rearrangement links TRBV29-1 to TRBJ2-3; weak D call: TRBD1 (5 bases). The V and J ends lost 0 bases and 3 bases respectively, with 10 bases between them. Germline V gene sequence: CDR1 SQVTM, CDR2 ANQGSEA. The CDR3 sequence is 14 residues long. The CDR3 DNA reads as TGCAGCGTTGAAGAACAGGCTGGGACAGATACGCAGTATTTT. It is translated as CSVEEQAGTDTQYF.

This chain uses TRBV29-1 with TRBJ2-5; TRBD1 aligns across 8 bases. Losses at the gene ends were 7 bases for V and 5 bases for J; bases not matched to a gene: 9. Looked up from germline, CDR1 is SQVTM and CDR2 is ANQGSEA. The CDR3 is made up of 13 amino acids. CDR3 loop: CSALVDRGETQYF. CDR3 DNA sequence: TGCAGCGCCCTAGTCGACAGGGGCGAGACCCAGTACTTC.

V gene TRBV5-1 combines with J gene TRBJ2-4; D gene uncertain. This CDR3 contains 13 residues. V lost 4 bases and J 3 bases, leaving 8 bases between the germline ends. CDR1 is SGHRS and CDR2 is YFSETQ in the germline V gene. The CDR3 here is CASSTDGKNIQYF. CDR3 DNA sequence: TGCGCCAGCAGCACAGACGGCAAAAACATTCAGTACTTC. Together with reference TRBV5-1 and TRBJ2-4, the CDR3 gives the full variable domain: KAGVTQTPRYLIKTRGQQVTLSCSPISGHRSVSWYQQTPGQGLQFLFEYFSETQRNKGNFPGRFSGRQFSNSRSEMNVSTLELGDSALYLCASSTDGKNIQYFGAGTRLSVL.